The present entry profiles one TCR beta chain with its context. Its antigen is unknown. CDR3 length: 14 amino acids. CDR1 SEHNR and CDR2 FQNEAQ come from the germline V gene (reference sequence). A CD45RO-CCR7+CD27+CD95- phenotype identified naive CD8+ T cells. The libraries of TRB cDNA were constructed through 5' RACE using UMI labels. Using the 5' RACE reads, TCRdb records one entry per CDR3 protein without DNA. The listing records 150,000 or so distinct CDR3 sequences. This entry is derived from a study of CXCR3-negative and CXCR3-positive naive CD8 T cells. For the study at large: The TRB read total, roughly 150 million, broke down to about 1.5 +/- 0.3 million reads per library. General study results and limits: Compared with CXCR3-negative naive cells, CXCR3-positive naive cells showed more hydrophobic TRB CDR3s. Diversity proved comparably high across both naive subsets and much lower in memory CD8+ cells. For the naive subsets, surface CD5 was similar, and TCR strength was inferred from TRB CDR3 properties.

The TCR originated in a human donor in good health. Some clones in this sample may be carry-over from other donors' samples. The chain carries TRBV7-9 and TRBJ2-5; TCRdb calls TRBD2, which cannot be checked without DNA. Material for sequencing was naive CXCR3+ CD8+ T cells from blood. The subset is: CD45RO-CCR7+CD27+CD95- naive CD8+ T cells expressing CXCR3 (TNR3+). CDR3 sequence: CASRDGTQLWTQYF.